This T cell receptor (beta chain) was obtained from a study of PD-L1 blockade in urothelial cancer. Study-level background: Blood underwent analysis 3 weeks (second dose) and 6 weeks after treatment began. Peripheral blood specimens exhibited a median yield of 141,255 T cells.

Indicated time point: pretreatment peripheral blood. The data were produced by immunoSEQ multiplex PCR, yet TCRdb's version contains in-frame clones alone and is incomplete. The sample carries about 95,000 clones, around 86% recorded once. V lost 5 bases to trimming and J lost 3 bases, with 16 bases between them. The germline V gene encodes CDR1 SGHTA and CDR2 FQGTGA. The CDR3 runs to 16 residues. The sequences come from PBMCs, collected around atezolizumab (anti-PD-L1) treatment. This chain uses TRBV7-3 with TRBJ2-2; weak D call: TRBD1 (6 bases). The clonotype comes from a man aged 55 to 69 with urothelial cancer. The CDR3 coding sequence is TGTGCCAGCAGCGCCAGGGGAGCCCGAGACACCGGGGAGCTGTTTTTT. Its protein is CASSARGARDTGELFF.